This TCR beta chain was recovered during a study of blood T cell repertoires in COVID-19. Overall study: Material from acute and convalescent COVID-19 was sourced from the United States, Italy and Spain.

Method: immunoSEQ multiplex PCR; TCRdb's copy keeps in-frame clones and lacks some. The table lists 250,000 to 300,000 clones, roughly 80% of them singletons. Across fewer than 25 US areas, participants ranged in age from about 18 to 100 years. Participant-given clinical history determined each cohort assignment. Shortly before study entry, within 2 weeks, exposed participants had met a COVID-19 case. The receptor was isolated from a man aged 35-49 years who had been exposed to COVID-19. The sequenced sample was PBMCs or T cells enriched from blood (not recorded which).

This chain's CDR3 is CASSFSRNEKLFF. In DNA form, the CDR3 reads TGTGCCAGCAGTTTTTCCAGAAATGAAAAACTGTTTTTT. This chain uses TRBV12-3 or TRBV12-4 with TRBJ1-4; D is undetermined. The ends were cut back, 3 bases at V and 5 bases at J, with 7 bases in the middle. The CDR3 is 13 amino acids.